These T cell receptor beta chains were read from a single sample in a study of cytomegalovirus exposure and HLA in healthy donors. The data were produced by immunoSEQ multiplex PCR, yet TCRdb's version contains in-frame clones alone and is incomplete. The table includes around 140,000 clones, roughly three fifths detected once. The sample consisted of PBMCs. The receptors shown here come from a woman in her sixties in good health and CMV-seronegative. CDR3s include the opening cysteine and the closing phenylalanine or tryptophan. D genes are given only for firm matches. The listing skips clone size in some rows; elsewhere it reads once, few, many or a size class.

d_gene,v_gene,j_gene,abundance,CDR3nt,CDR3aa
TRBD1,TRBV7-6,TRBJ2-5,-,TGTGCCAGCAGCTTAGGGACAGGGGGCTCGGAGACCCAGTACTTC,CASSLGTGGSETQYF
TRBD2,TRBV7-9,TRBJ2-7,-,TGTGCCAGCAGCTTAGCTAGCGGGAACCCCTACGAGCAGTACTTC,CASSLASGNPYEQYF
TRBD1,TRBV19,TRBJ2-5,-,TGTGCCAGTAGTAGAGAGACAGGGTCAAGAGCGGAGACCCAGTACTTC,CASSRETGSRAETQYF
-,TRBV7-9,TRBJ2-5,-,TGTGCCAGCAGCCGCCTTCTAGCGCCCCAAGAGACCCAGTACTTC,CASSRLLAPQETQYF
-,TRBV9,TRBJ2-2,-,TGTGCCAGCAGCCCCCGCACTTGGAACACCGGGGAGCTGTTTTTT,CASSPRTWNTGELFF
TRBD1,TRBV9,TRBJ2-7,few,TGTGCCAGCAGCGCCGGCAGGGGACAGCGGACCTACGAGCAGTACTTC,CASSAGRGQRTYEQYF
-,TRBV19,TRBJ2-1,-,TGTGCCAGTAGCCGAAGGGCGGGTCTGAGCTCCTACAATGAGCAGTTCTTC,CASSRRAGLSSYNEQFF
-,TRBV7-2,TRBJ2-3,-,TGTGCCAGCAGCTTAGGCGTTTTCCCCTCCGGCACAGATACGCAGTATTTT,CASSLGVFPSGTDTQYF
TRBD1,TRBV9,TRBJ1-2,-,TGTGCCAGCAGCTCAGGGACAGGGGCCTCCAACTTCTATGGCTACACCTTC,CASSSGTGASNFYGYTF
TRBD1,TRBV6-5,TRBJ1-1,once,TGTGCCAGCAGTTATACAGGGGTCCAAGGGACTGAAGCTTTCTTT,CASSYTGVQGTEAFF
-,TRBV7-2,TRBJ2-1,-,TGTGCCAGCAGTCAGGGGCACTACAATGAGCAGTTCTTC,CASSQGHYNEQFF
TRBD2,TRBV10-3,TRBJ2-3,-,TGTGCCATCGGGACTAGCGGGGAAGGGGCAGATACGCAGTATTTT,CAIGTSGEGADTQYF
TRBD1,TRBV19,TRBJ2-7,-,TGTGCCAGTAGAAGGGGACAGGGGGTATACGAGCAGTACTTC,CASRRGQGVYEQYF
TRBD1,TRBV19,TRBJ1-2,few,TGTGCCAGTAGTACCAGGACAGGGGTGAATGGCTACACCTTC,CASSTRTGVNGYTF
-,TRBV7-8,TRBJ2-1,few,TGTGCCAGCAGCTTAGGCGGCAGGGGAGCCTACAATGAGCAGTTCTTC,CASSLGGRGAYNEQFF
-,TRBV9,TRBJ1-2,-,TGTGCCAGCAGCGTAGGGAGATCCTATGGCTACACCTTC,CASSVGRSYGYTF
TRBD2,TRBV5-4,TRBJ2-1,-,TGTGCCAGCAGGGGGCGGGAGGTCGGCTACAATGAGCAGTTCTTC,CASRGREVGYNEQFF